This TCR beta chain was sequenced for a study of T cell responses to AZD1222 COVID-19 vaccine. Background on the study: The analysis combined second doses at about 4 or about 12 weeks.

With V trimmed by 4 bases and J by 5 bases, 2 bases remained unmatched. From germline, CDR1 is SEHNR and CDR2 FQNEAQ (reference sequence). This CDR3 has 12 residues. The protocol was immunoSEQ multiplex PCR, while the TCRdb copy is restricted to in-frame clones and leaves out a portion. Of about 83,000 clones in the sample, 75% to 90% are singletons; the top ten hold 31%. With respect to this clone: Its antigen is unidentified.

Notes on the study in general: The donor cohort was predominantly white British with a female majority, and clonal diversity may have been underestimated. Among those given AZD1222, only five or six were seropositive at baseline.

The sequenced sample was peripheral blood, obtained on day 0 of AZD1222 vaccination. This chain uses TRBV7-9 with TRBJ2-7, with TRBD1 identical over 7 bases. The sequence was obtained from an adult in good health. This CDR3 reads CASSYDRDEQYF. In DNA form, the CDR3 reads TGTGCCAGCAGCTACGACAGGGACGAGCAGTACTTC.